This T cell receptor beta chain originates from a study of blood T cell repertoires in COVID-19. On the study more broadly: In each case, the material was cDNA or gDNA derived from T cells, B-cell-depleted T cells, or PBMCs.

Enrollment of patients from Seattle took place during active infection, with longitudinal follow-up. Trimming stripped 7 bases from V and 5 bases from J, with 14 bases between. The CDR3 has 13 amino acids. CDR1 is LNHDA and CDR2 is SQIVND in the germline V gene (reference sequence). The table lists this clone with a count of one. Produced via immunoSEQ multiplex PCR; TCRdb's table is partial and in-frame only. There are around 130,000 clones in the sample; about 83% occur only once, and about 8.1% lies in the top ten. Material: peripheral blood. V and J are TRBV19 and TRBJ2-5, with D tentatively TRBD2 (6 bases). This TCR derives from a man in his thirties or forties with COVID-19, enrolled during active disease. CDR3 DNA: TGTGCCAGTACCCCGGAAGGGAGGGAGACCCAGTACTTC. This translates into CASTPEGRETQYF.